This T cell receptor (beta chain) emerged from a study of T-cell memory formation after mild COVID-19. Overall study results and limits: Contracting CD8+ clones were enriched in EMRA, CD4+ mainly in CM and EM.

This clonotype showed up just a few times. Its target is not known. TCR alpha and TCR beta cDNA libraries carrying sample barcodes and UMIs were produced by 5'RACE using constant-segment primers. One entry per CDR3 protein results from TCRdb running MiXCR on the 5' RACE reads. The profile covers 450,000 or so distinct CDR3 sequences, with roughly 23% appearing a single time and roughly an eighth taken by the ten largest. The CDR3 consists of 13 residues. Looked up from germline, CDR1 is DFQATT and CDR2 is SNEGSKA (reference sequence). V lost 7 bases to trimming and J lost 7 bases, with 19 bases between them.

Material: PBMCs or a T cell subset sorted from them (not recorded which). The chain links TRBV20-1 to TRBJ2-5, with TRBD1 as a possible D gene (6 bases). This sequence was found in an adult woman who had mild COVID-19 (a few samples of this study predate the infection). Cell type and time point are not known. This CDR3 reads CSGLDRFEVTQYF. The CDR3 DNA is TGCAGTGGTCTTGACAGGTTTGAAGTGACCCAGTACTTC.